The clone carrying this T cell receptor (beta chain) has a count of ten or more. Its specificity is unknown. Germline CDR1 SGDLS, CDR2 YYNGEE. V was shortened by 4 bases and J by 0 bases, with 8 bases between the two germline ends. This CDR3 is built from 15 residues. The entry originates in a study of HIV-infected children after antiretroviral therapy interruption. Study results and caveats: After treatment interruption started, naive CD4+ CDR3 overlap across time points dropped.

Treatment reported: PENTA 11 planned treatment interruption arm or continuous ART arm. A 3' RACE protocol on RNA, with unique molecular identifiers, produced the TCR library. TCRdb redid the calling of the 3' RACE reads with MiXCR, one entry per CDR3 protein. The sample shows about 86,000 distinct CDR3 sequences, roughly 6.4% of them seen only once. This sample comprised CD45RA+ CD4+ T cells from PBMCs, pooled from several time points, obtained from a donor given antiretroviral therapy, either interrupted or continuous. Regarding subset: naive CD4+ CD45RA+ CD45RO- T cells. The TCR comes from a pool of human donors with HIV. The chain recombines TRBV9 with TRBJ2-6; D is undetermined. Here the CDR3 reads CASSSLLSGANVLTF. CDR3 in DNA: TGTGCCAGCAGCTCCCTGCTCTCTGGGGCCAACGTCCTGACTTTC.